The TCR beta chain under discussion was sequenced for a study of regulatory T cells in long-lasting Graves disease. This clonotype was counted ten times or more. As to time point: newly diagnosed GD, antithyroid drugs for less than 3 months. The TCR library was prepared using RNA isolated from PBMCs. The junction had 7 bases not matched to a gene; V was cut back by 4 bases and J by 7 bases. This CDR3 spans 15 amino acids. Germline V gene data show CDR1 as DFQATT and CDR2 as SNEGSKA (reference sequence). Building of the TCR beta libraries involved iRepertoire HTBI primers and Arm-PCR of CDR3 regions. From the multiplex PCR reads, TCRdb called clonotypes with MiXCR, one entry per CDR3 protein. The sample has 400,000 to 450,000 distinct CDR3 sequences; over 15% are singletons. This sample also belongs to another study, concerning T cells in Graves' hyperthyroidism and ophthalmopathy.

The receptor's source is a woman under 40 with Graves disease. The chain is built from TRBV20-1 and TRBJ1-4, with TRBD1 matching 12 bases. The specimen was peripheral blood mononuclear cells (PBMCs), collected at new diagnosis, from a patient treated with antithyroid drugs. The CDR3 nucleotides read TGCAGTGCTAAGGGACAGGGGGCCGGGGCTGAAAAACTGTTTTTT. This encodes CSAKGQGAGAEKLFF.